A single sample gave rise to the 16 T cell receptor beta chains below, sequenced in a study of blood T cell repertoires in COVID-19. Generated by immunoSEQ multiplex PCR, the TCRdb table keeps only in-frame clones and is missing some. The sample holds about 280,000 clones; around 90% are singletons and the top ten take 0.94%. Sequencing used peripheral blood. Receptor source: a woman in her thirties or forties who had recovered from COVID-19.

As concerns this clone: Different DNA sequences within this sample yield the same CDR3. The chain has TRBV21-1 and TRBJ2-7; the DNA was not used to check the table's D call, TRBD1. TRBV21-1 has pseudogene status. The CDR3 runs 12 residues. CDR3 sequence reads: CASSRQGGEQYF. The CDR3 DNA reads TGTGCCAGCAGCCGGCAGGGCGGAGAGCAGTACTTC.

This clone was detected only once. This sequence joins TRBV30 and TRBJ1-4; D not certain. The CDR3 loop spans 14 amino acids. The germline CDR1 and CDR2 sequences are GTSNPN and SVGIG (reference sequence). Trimming took 0 bases from V and 5 from J, leaving 10 bases between them. The DNA of the CDR3 is TGTGCCTGGAGTGTCCGACATTTAAATGAAAAACTGTTTTTT. This sequence encodes CAWSVRHLNEKLFF.

This chain joins TRBV6-1 and TRBJ2-7; 9 bases are shared with TRBD1. This CDR3 region has 15 residues. J was trimmed by 6 bases and V by 3 bases; bases with no gene match: 9. Germline assignment: CDR1 MNHNS and CDR2 SASEGT. The DNA of the CDR3 is TGTGCCAGCAGTGATGAGGGGACAGGGTTGCTCGAGCAGTACTTC. The encoded protein is CASSDEGTGLLEQYF.

V usage is TRBV29-1 and J usage is TRBJ2-3, with TRBD2 matching 8 bases. The CDR3 loop spans 13 amino acids. Germline loops: CDR1 SQVTM, CDR2 ANQGSEA. The ends lost 6 bases at V and 4 bases at J; junction bases unmatched: 6. CDR3 protein: CSVDFGGADTQYF. Here the CDR3 DNA reads TGCAGCGTCGACTTCGGGGGGGCAGATACGCAGTATTTT.

The rearrangement uses TRBV27 and TRBJ2-1; 10 bases agree with TRBD2. The germline V gene has CDR1 MNHEY and CDR2 SMNVEV (reference sequence). CDR3 length: 15 amino acids. Trimming at V came to 4 bases and at J to 9 bases, leaving 9 bases not matched to a gene. For the CDR3, the DNA is TGTGCCAGCAGTTCTAGCGGGAGCTGGGGGGGTGAGCAGTTCTTC. It encodes CASSSSGSWGGEQFF.

This clone showed up just a few times. V usage is TRBV27 and J usage is TRBJ2-1, with a tentative D call TRBD1 (6 bases). The CDR3 runs to 15 residues. The ends were cut back, 8 bases at V and 2 bases at J, with 16 bases in the middle. The V gene's germline CDR1 is MNHEY and CDR2 SMNVEV (reference sequence). CDR3: CASGTGSLAYNEQFF. DNA of the CDR3: TGTGCCAGCGGCACAGGGTCCCTCGCCTACAATGAGCAGTTCTTC.

Ten or more counts support this clone. The chain combines TRBV5-1 with TRBJ2-5; maybe TRBD2 (5 bases). Germline V gene data show CDR1 as SGHRS and CDR2 as YFSETQ. V lost 0 bases and J 2 bases, leaving 5 bases between the germline ends. This CDR3 has 13 amino acids. This CDR3 reads CASSLGTQETQYF. The CDR3 DNA reads TGCGCCAGCAGCTTGGGGACTCAAGAGACCCAGTACTTC.

The chain joins TRBV30 to TRBJ2-3; no clear D. The germline V and J ends were trimmed by 0 bases and 5 bases, with 9 bases remaining between them. Germline V lookup: CDR1 GTSNPN, CDR2 SVGIG (reference sequence). This CDR3 has 13 residues. CDR3 region: CAWSVIAGDTQYF. CDR3 nucleotides: TGTGCCTGGAGTGTAATAGCTGGAGATACGCAGTATTTT.

This clone was seen only once. This chain joins TRBV5-4 and TRBJ1-2; no clear D gene. V lost 4 bases to trimming and J lost 3 bases, with 7 bases between them. Germline CDR1 is SGHNT and CDR2 is YYREEE (reference sequence). CDR3 size: 12 residues. The CDR3 DNA is TGTGCCAGCAGCCCCGGTGACTATGGCTACACCTTC. This gives the protein CASSPGDYGYTF.

The table lists this clone with a few counts. The chain recombines TRBV11-2 with TRBJ2-2; 7 bases line up with TRBD2. The V gene end was trimmed by 5 bases and the J gene end by 8 bases; junction bases not matched to a gene: 11. This CDR3 spans 15 amino acids. CDR1 and CDR2 (germline): SGHAT, FQNNGV. Written as DNA, the CDR3 is TGTGCCAGCAGCCGAGGGACTACATTTGGGGGGGAGCTGTTTTTT. It yields the protein CASSRGTTFGGELFF.

The rearrangement links TRBV19 to TRBJ2-1; 10 bases are a match to TRBD2. The germline gives CDR1 LNHDA, CDR2 SQIVND (reference sequence). Trimming cost V 6 bases and J 5 bases; bases outside gene matches: 4. The CDR3 sequence is 14 residues long. The DNA of the CDR3 is TGTGCCAGTAGACCTACTAGCGGGGACAATGAGCAGTTCTTC. This codes for CASRPTSGDNEQFF.

The chain links TRBV4-1 to TRBJ2-7; a weak D match, TRBD2 (5 bases). The CDR3 runs to 14 residues. The germline V gene has CDR1 MGHRA and CDR2 YSYEKL. V dropped 4 bases and J dropped 3 bases, with 13 bases sitting between them. This CDR3 reads CASSPGETRYEQYF. CDR3 nucleotides: TGCGCCAGCAGCCCCGGGGAGACTCGCTACGAGCAGTACTTC.

The rearrangement links TRBV5-1 to TRBJ2-1; D uncertain. This CDR3 is 14 amino acids long. V lost 4 bases and J 6 bases, leaving 14 bases between the germline ends. Germline V lookup: CDR1 SGHRS, CDR2 YFSETQ. CDR3 residues: CASSPPSVGNEQFF. The CDR3 nucleotides are TGCGCCAGCAGCCCCCCATCTGTCGGCAATGAGCAGTTCTTC.

This sequence joins TRBV19 and TRBJ1-1; 8 bases fit TRBD1. CDR3 size: 14 residues. J gave up 6 bases and V 4 bases, and 7 bases lay outside the gene matches. The germline CDR1 and CDR2 sequences are LNHDA and SQIVND (reference sequence). The CDR3 here is CASSTDRGRAEAFF. The CDR3, as DNA: TGTGCCAGTAGTACAGACAGGGGAAGGGCTGAAGCTTTCTTT.

This chain connects TRBV6-1 to TRBJ2-4, with no clear D. V was trimmed by 1 base and J by 0 bases, leaving 7 bases between them. The CDR3 covers 15 residues. Germline CDR1 MNHNS, CDR2 SASEGT. Written as DNA, the CDR3 is TGTGCCAGCAGTGAAGGACTTCTAGCCAAAAACATTCAGTACTTC. Its protein is CASSEGLLAKNIQYF.

V usage is TRBV2 and J usage is TRBJ1-1; a weak D match, TRBD1 (6 bases). This CDR3 has 13 residues. Germline CDR1 and CDR2: SNHLY and FYNNEI. Trimming removed 6 bases at V and 10 bases at J, with 18 bases between. CDR3 loop: CASSRDTSEGAFF. CDR3 bases: TGTGCCAGCAGCCGGGACACCTCGGAAGGAGCTTTCTTT.